Listed below are T cell receptor beta chains from one sample, sequenced in a study of T cell responses to AZD1222 COVID-19 vaccine. Data came from immunoSEQ multiplex PCR; TCRdb stores just in-frame clones and leaves some out. In the table there are about 96,000 clones, roughly 88% of which are singletons. The sequencing used peripheral blood, collected on day 0 of AZD1222 vaccination. The receptor source for this set is an adult in good health. CDR3s include the opening cysteine and the closing phenylalanine or tryptophan. D genes are given only for firm matches. Clone size is shown for a subset of rows, as once, few, many or a class of expanded clone.

>TRBV9|TRBJ1-1|-|-
TGTGCCAGCAGCGTAGGAGTAGCCCAGAACACTGAAGCTTTCTTT
CASSVGVAQNTEAFF
>TRBV7-2|TRBJ2-1|-|TRBD2
TGTGCCAGCAGCCACCGGACTAGCGGGAGCTCCTACAATGAGCAGTTCTTC
CASSHRTSGSSYNEQFF
>TRBV11-2|TRBJ2-3|-|TRBD1
TGTGCCAGCAGCAGGGGGCCCGGGACCGAGGCGCAGTATTTT
CASSRGPGTEAQYF
>TRBV6-5|TRBJ1-3|-|-
TGTGCCAGCGTTGTGGGGGAAGGAAACACCATATATTTT
CASVVGEGNTIYF
>TRBV6-1|TRBJ2-1|-|TRBD2
TGTGCCAGCAGTGAAAGGTCTAAAGCGGGAGGTCGCTACAATGAGCAGTTCTTC
CASSERSKAGGRYNEQFF
>TRBV28|TRBJ1-2|-|TRBD1
TGTGCCAGCAGTCAGGGGGCGGTCTATGGCTACACCTTC
CASSQGAVYGYTF
>TRBV15|TRBJ2-7|-|TRBD1
TGTGCCACCAGCAGAGAGGGGACAGGGGTCCACGAGCAGTACTTC
CATSREGTGVHEQYF
>TRBV29-1|TRBJ2-7|-|TRBD1
TGCAGCGTTGAGGGGGACAGGGCGCCCTACGAGCAGTACTTC
CSVEGDRAPYEQYF
>TRBV7-3|TRBJ2-6|-|-
TGTGCCAGCGGCCCGCAGGGGGCCAACGTCCTGACTTTC
CASGPQGANVLTF
>TRBV5-1|TRBJ2-7|-|TRBD2
TGCGCCAGCAGCCCGCTGGGACTAGCGGGAGGCCTCCTAGAGCAGTACTTC
CASSPLGLAGGLLEQYF
>TRBV30|TRBJ2-7|-|-
TGTGCCTGGAGTACCGGACCCGGGCTGCAGCCCTACGAGCAGTACTTC
CAWSTGPGLQPYEQYF
>TRBV7-3|TRBJ1-2|-|-
TGTGCCAGCAGCCCTTCGGGGTCGCGAAGACAGGCCTTATATGGCTACACCTTC
CASSPSGSRRQALYGYTF
>TRBV6-4|TRBJ2-3|once|-
TGTGCCAGCAGGTTATGGGACAGCGGCGGGGACACAGATACGCAGTATTTT
CASRLWDSGGDTDTQYF
>TRBV6-4|TRBJ2-1|-|TRBD2
TGTGCCAGCAATTGGACTAGCGGATACAATGAGCAGTTCTTC
CASNWTSGYNEQFF
>TRBV6-2/TRBV6-3|TRBJ2-5|-|-
TGTGCCAGCAGTTCGCAGCCTCAAGAGACCCAGTACTTC
CASSSQPQETQYF
>TRBV28|TRBJ1-2|-|-
TGTGCCAGCAGTTTACCGGGCAGATATGGCTACACCTTC
CASSLPGRYGYTF
>TRBV5-6|TRBJ1-3|-|-
TGTGCCAGCAGCTTGGCCCGCTCTGGAAACACCATATATTTT
CASSLARSGNTIYF
>TRBV7-9|TRBJ2-3|-|-
TGTGCCAGCAGGGGGCTAAACTCGAATACGCAGTATTTT
CASRGLNSNTQYF
>TRBV19|TRBJ2-1|-|-
TGTGCCAGCGGGGCCGGGATAGGCAATGAGCAGTTCTTC
CASGAGIGNEQFF
>TRBV28|TRBJ2-3|-|TRBD2
TGTGCCAGCAGGCCGGGACTAGCTTTGACAGATACGCAGTATTTT
CASRPGLALTDTQYF
>TRBV5-1|TRBJ1-3|-|-
TGCGCCAGCAGCTTGGGGGACACCAGAAACTCTGGAAACACCATATATTTT
CASSLGDTRNSGNTIYF
>TRBV7-2|TRBJ2-7|-|TRBD2
TGTGCCAGCAGCTTAGGTTACCCCTCCCGACTAGCGAGCCCCTACGAGCAGTACTTC
CASSLGYPSRLASPYEQYF
>TRBV18|TRBJ2-5|few|-
TGTGCCAGCTCACCACCCTTCCAAGAGACCCAGTACTTC
CASSPPFQETQYF
>TRBV28|TRBJ1-5|-|-
TGTGCCAGCACCATGGGGGGACACAATCAGCCCCAGCATTTT
CASTMGGHNQPQHF
>TRBV10-3|TRBJ1-5|-|-
TGTGCCATCAGTGAGGTGGCTAATCAGCCCCAGCATTTT
CAISEVANQPQHF
>TRBV27|TRBJ2-7|-|TRBD2
TGTGCCAGCAGTTACCTGACTAGCGGAAGCTCCTACGAGCAGTACTTC
CASSYLTSGSSYEQYF
>TRBV19|TRBJ1-1|-|-
TGTGCCAGTAGTATAAAGGTCGGGCAACGGGGCGAAGCTTTCTTT
CASSIKVGQRGEAFF
>TRBV7-2|TRBJ2-5|-|TRBD2
TGTGCCAGCAGCCCTCAAGGACTAGCGGGAGAAGAGACCCAGTACTTC
CASSPQGLAGEETQYF
>TRBV2|TRBJ2-5|-|TRBD1
TGTGCCAGCACTATTACAGGGGAGACGACCCAGTACTTC
CASTITGETTQYF
>TRBV6-5|TRBJ2-3|-|-
TGTGCCAGCGAGGCAATTAACACAGATACGCAGTATTTT
CASEAINTDTQYF
>TRBV29-1|TRBJ2-1|-|TRBD2
TGCAGCGTAGGGAGACTAGCGGGAGTGAGTAGGTTTTCCTACAATGAGCAGTTCTTC
CSVGRLAGVSRFSYNEQFF
>TRBV28|TRBJ2-7|-|TRBD1
TGTGCCAGCACCACAGGGGACAGTACTTCCTACGAGCAGTACTTC
CASTTGDSTSYEQYF
>TRBV4-1|TRBJ1-3|-|-
TGCGCCAGCAGCCAGGTTTACGGAAACACCATATATTTT
CASSQVYGNTIYF
>TRBV14|TRBJ2-2|-|TRBD2
TGTGCCAGCAGCCGGACTAGCGGGACCGGGGAGCTGTTTTTT
CASSRTSGTGELFF
>TRBV3-1/TRBV3-2|TRBJ1-1|-|-
TGTGCCAGCAGTCCCGCAGGGAACACTGAAGCTTTCTTT
CASSPAGNTEAFF
>TRBV27|TRBJ2-1|-|-
TGTGCCAGCAGACTCCCGGGGCTTGACAATGAGCAGTTCTTC
CASRLPGLDNEQFF
>TRBV14|TRBJ2-2|-|-
TGTGCAAGCCGGTGGAACACCGGGGAGCTGTTTTTT
CASRWNTGELFF
>TRBV5-4|TRBJ2-7|-|TRBD2
TGTGCCAGCAGCCCAGCGAAGGGACTAGCGGGAGGGTTGGGGAACGAGCAGTACTTC
CASSPAKGLAGGLGNEQYF
>TRBV19|TRBJ1-3|-|TRBD1
TGTGCCAGTAGCGACAGGGTCGTTGGAAACACCATATATTTT
CASSDRVVGNTIYF
>TRBV3-1/TRBV3-2|TRBJ2-7|-|TRBD2
TGTGCCAGCAGCCAAGACGTTGGGACTAGTAGCGAGCAGTACTTC
CASSQDVGTSSEQYF
>TRBV7-9|TRBJ1-2|-|-
TGTGCCAGCAGCCAGACCAGTGGCGGCAACTATGGCTACACCTTC
CASSQTSGGNYGYTF
>TRBV24-1|TRBJ2-2|-|-
TGTGCCACCAGTGATTTGCGGGCAGGCAGGCAAAACACCGGGGAGCTGTTTTTT
CATSDLRAGRQNTGELFF
>TRBV7-2|TRBJ1-1|-|TRBD1
TGTGCCAGCAGACACCCGGGACAGGGGAACACTGAAGCTTTCTTT
CASRHPGQGNTEAFF
>TRBV19|TRBJ2-7|-|TRBD2
TGTGCCAGTAGTATCGCTAGCGGAAGTTACGAGCAGTACTTC
CASSIASGSYEQYF
>TRBV24-1|TRBJ2-7|-|-
TGTGCCACCAGTGGGGGGTCAGACGCGGTCTACGAGCAGTACTTC
CATSGGSDAVYEQYF
>TRBV3-1/TRBV3-2|TRBJ2-7|-|-
TGTGCCAGCAGCCCCCGGGGTACCAGCAACGAGCAGTACTTC
CASSPRGTSNEQYF
>TRBV27|TRBJ2-7|-|TRBD2
TGTGCCAGCAGTTTCGGGACTAGCGGGATTTGGGAGCAGTACTTC
CASSFGTSGIWEQYF
>TRBV7-9|TRBJ2-7|-|TRBD1
TGTGCCAGCAGCTTCTCCTCGGGACAGGGGACCCCCTACGAGCAGTACTTC
CASSFSSGQGTPYEQYF
>TRBV30|TRBJ1-2|-|-
TGTGCCTGGAGTGTAAAACACCGCTCTTTTGGCTACACCTTC
CAWSVKHRSFGYTF
>TRBV24-1|TRBJ1-5|few|TRBD1
TGTGCCACCAGTGACCCCCAACAGGGGGTTCAGCCCCAGCATTTT
CATSDPQQGVQPQHF
>TRBV5-4|TRBJ2-6|-|TRBD1
TGTGCCAGCCAGACAGGGCCTGGGGCCAACGTCCTGACTTTC
CASQTGPGANVLTF
>TRBV9|TRBJ1-1|-|-
TGTGCCAGCAGGGGCCAAGACAGGAACACTGAAGCTTTCTTT
CASRGQDRNTEAFF
>TRBV27|TRBJ1-3|-|-
TGTGCCAGCCGCATGACAGCGAACTCTGGAAACACCATATATTTT
CASRMTANSGNTIYF